These T cell receptor beta chains were read from a single sample in a study of T-cell reconstitution after alpha-beta-depleted transplantation in children. In TCRdb, the PCR reads were re-called with MiXCR into one record per CDR3 protein. The sample has roughly 310,000 distinct CDR3 sequences, 20% to 30% seen once. Source: PBMCs, mostly from graft donor cells, taken 180 days after TCRalphabeta/CD19-depleted stem cell transplant. The receptors derive from a male patient younger than 18 who had a stem cell transplant for acute lymphoblastic leukemia, so the T cells may come from the graft donor. Both conserved end residues are part of each CDR3. A D gene is named only where the DNA matches it firmly. Part of the rows lack a size; the others show once, few, many or a class for expanded clones.

few TRBJ1-5 TRBV12-3/TRBV12-4 NA CASSFQAAIANQPQHF TGTGCCAGCAGTTTCCAGGCAGCAATAGCCAATCAGCCCCAGCATTTT
NA TRBJ1-1 TRBV27 TRBD1 CASRQGYTEAFF TGTGCCAGCCGACAGGGTTACACTGAAGCTTTCTTT
NA TRBJ1-1 TRBV24-1 NA CASQGTEAFF TGTGCCTCCCAAGGCACTGAAGCTTTCTTT
few TRBJ1-1 TRBV10-3 NA CAISDPGKNTEAFF TGTGCCATCAGTGACCCCGGTAAGAACACTGAAGCTTTCTTT
NA TRBJ2-1 TRBV9 NA CASSPDGATYNEQFF TGTGCCAGTTCGCCAGACGGAGCGACCTACAATGAGCAGTTCTTC
many TRBJ2-7 TRBV7-3 NA CASGDSYEQYF TGTGCCAGCGGTGACTCCTACGAGCAGTACTTC
once TRBJ2-7 TRBV15 TRBD2 CATSRAGTSHEQYF TGTGCCACCAGCAGAGCCGGGACTAGCCACGAGCAGTACTTC
few TRBJ2-1 TRBV25-1 NA CASSETDFFNEQFF TGTGCCAGCAGTGAGACAGACTTCTTCAATGAGCAGTTCTTC
NA TRBJ2-7 TRBV5-1 TRBD2 CASSSRGRRSHEQYF TGCGCCAGCAGCTCCCGCGGGAGACGGTCCCACGAGCAGTACTTC
NA TRBJ1-1 TRBV27 NA CASSLAVRGLNTEAFF TGTGCCAGCAGTTTGGCAGTCAGAGGGTTGAACACTGAAGCTTTCTTT
NA TRBJ1-1 TRBV6-5 NA CASSYVRITGSTEAFF TGTGCCAGCAGTTACGTCCGAATTACAGGGTCCACTGAAGCTTTCTTT
few TRBJ2-1 TRBV27 NA CASSLDFFNEQFF TGTGCCAGCAGTTTAGACTTCTTTAATGAGCAGTTCTTC
NA TRBJ2-7 TRBV18 NA CASSPPRALSYEQYF TGTGCCAGCTCACCACCCAGAGCCCTCAGCTACGAGCAGTACTTC
few TRBJ2-7 TRBV10-3 NA CAISEFSYEQYF TGTGCCATCAGTGAGTTCAGCTACGAGCAGTACTTC
NA TRBJ2-2 TRBV5-1 TRBD1 CASSPTGGRTTGELFF TGCGCCAGCAGCCCGACAGGGGGCCGGACCACCGGGGAGCTGTTTTTT
NA TRBJ1-5 TRBV2 NA CASSGARELNQPQHF TGTGCCAGCAGTGGGGCCAGGGAGCTCAATCAGCCCCAGCATTTT
NA TRBJ1-5 TRBV7-8 NA CASSLAEVARQPQHF TGTGCCAGCAGCTTAGCCGAGGTCGCACGGCAGCCCCAGCATTTT
few TRBJ2-1 TRBV20-1 NA CSARPHRIRHNEQFF TGCAGTGCTCGCCCCCACCGGATTCGGCACAATGAGCAGTTCTTC
NA TRBJ2-7 TRBV7-3 TRBD2 CASSLISLAEGYEQYF TGTGCCAGCAGCTTAATCTCCCTAGCGGAAGGCTACGAGCAGTACTTC
few TRBJ2-7 TRBV7-9 NA CASSSLRDSRLNEQYF TGTGCCAGCAGCTCCCTCCGGGACTCACGTTTGAACGAGCAGTACTTC
NA TRBJ2-5 TRBV5-1 TRBD2 CASRRTSGETQYF TGCGCCAGCAGACGGACTAGCGGAGAGACCCAGTACTTC
few TRBJ2-7 TRBV6-1 TRBD1 CASSLGQGVYYEQYF TGTGCCAGCAGCCTGGGACAGGGGGTATACTACGAGCAGTACTTC
NA TRBJ2-7 TRBV18 NA CASSPREGSYEQYF TGTGCCAGCTCACCACGAGAGGGCTCCTACGAGCAGTACTTC
few TRBJ1-5 TRBV5-6 NA CASSLYGIPGFRNQPQHF TGTGCCAGCAGCTTGTATGGGATTCCTGGATTCCGCAATCAGCCCCAGCATTTT
NA TRBJ2-7 TRBV7-9 TRBD1 CASTLWDSYYEQYF TGTGCCAGCACCCTGTGGGACAGTTACTACGAGCAGTACTTC
NA TRBJ2-3 TRBV5-5 NA CASSLIQGGWPDTQYF TGTGCCAGCAGCTTAATCCAGGGGGGATGGCCAGATACGCAGTATTTT
NA TRBJ2-7 TRBV28 TRBD1 CASSLKDRYYEQYF TGTGCCAGCAGTTTAAAGGACAGGTATTACGAGCAGTACTTC
few TRBJ1-1 TRBV7-9 TRBD1 CASSSFPGQGNTEAFF TGTGCCAGCAGCTCCTTCCCGGGACAGGGGAACACTGAAGCTTTCTTT
few TRBJ2-2 TRBV7-3 NA CASSLTGLLNTGELFF TGTGCCAGCAGCTTAACAGGCCTCCTGAACACCGGGGAGCTGTTTTTT
few TRBJ2-7 TRBV20-1 NA CSAPNRHYEQYF TGCAGTGCCCCCAACAGGCATTACGAGCAGTACTTC
NA TRBJ1-2 TRBV5-5 NA CASSQPGGSIGYTF TGTGCCAGCAGCCAGCCCGGGGGTTCGATTGGCTACACCTTC
once TRBJ2-1 TRBV27 TRBD2 CASSLGTSGSPLQSSYNEQFF TGTGCCAGCAGTTTAGGGACTAGCGGGAGTCCCCTCCAAAGCTCCTACAATGAGCAGTTCTTC
NA TRBJ1-1 TRBV18 NA CASSRLSTEAFF TGTGCCAGCTCACGACTGAGCACTGAAGCTTTCTTT
NA TRBJ2-1 TRBV2 NA CASSARDSFLYNEQFF TGTGCCAGCAGTGCCAGGGACTCCTTCCTCTACAATGAGCAGTTCTTC
NA TRBJ1-4 TRBV12-3/TRBV12-4 NA CASSLSPGVATNEKLFF TGTGCCAGCAGTCTTAGCCCAGGGGTTGCAACTAATGAAAAACTGTTTTTT
NA TRBJ2-2 TRBV7-3 NA CAHPSDFSNTGELFF TGTGCCCACCCCTCGGACTTCTCGAACACCGGGGAGCTGTTTTTT
few TRBJ1-2 TRBV12-3/TRBV12-4 NA CASAIPPHGYTF TGTGCCAGCGCCATTCCCCCCCATGGCTACACCTTC
NA TRBJ2-1 TRBV7-8 TRBD2 CASSITSGRAWNEQFF TGTGCCAGCAGCATTACTAGCGGGAGGGCCTGGAATGAGCAGTTCTTC
few TRBJ2-3 TRBV3-1 NA CASSSQRRTGGESTDTQYF TGTGCCAGCAGCTCACAACGGAGGACTGGGGGAGAGAGCACAGATACGCAGTATTTT
few TRBJ2-3 TRBV28 TRBD2 CASSFSGRAFTDTQYF TGTGCCAGCAGTTTTAGCGGGAGGGCGTTCACAGATACGCAGTATTTT
NA TRBJ1-5 TRBV29-1 NA CSVSSTAYSNQPQHF TGCAGCGTTTCCTCAACAGCCTATAGCAATCAGCCCCAGCATTTT
few TRBJ2-3 TRBV12-3/TRBV12-4 TRBD2 CASRSSGRGTDTQYF TGTGCCAGCAGGTCTAGCGGGAGAGGCACAGATACGCAGTATTTT
NA TRBJ2-7 TRBV7-2 TRBD1 CASSLTGAGVYEQYF TGTGCCAGCAGCCTGACAGGGGCCGGGGTCTACGAGCAGTACTTC
few TRBJ1-1 TRBV20-1 TRBD1 CSARGQGSKAFF TGCAGTGCTAGGGGACAGGGAAGTAAAGCTTTCTTT
NA TRBJ2-7 TRBV5-1 TRBD2 CASSLREATYEQYF TGCGCCAGCAGCTTGCGGGAGGCCACCTACGAGCAGTACTTC
few TRBJ2-7 TRBV4-1 TRBD2 CASSQVALAGFEQYF TGCGCCAGCAGCCAAGTCGCTCTAGCGGGATTCGAGCAGTACTTC
NA TRBJ2-7 TRBV27 NA CASTTIGLNEQYF TGTGCCAGCACCACAATTGGTCTCAACGAGCAGTACTTC
few TRBJ1-4 TRBV20-1 NA CSARKSRGWDEKLFF TGCAGTGCTCGCAAATCGAGGGGTTGGGATGAAAAACTGTTTTTT
few TRBJ2-1 TRBV5-6 NA CASSLAVSGFYNEQFF TGTGCCAGCAGCTTGGCGGTTAGCGGATTCTACAATGAGCAGTTCTTC
NA TRBJ1-4 TRBV12-3/TRBV12-4 NA CASSPTGINEKLFF TGTGCCAGCAGTCCGACAGGCATTAATGAAAAACTGTTTTTT
few TRBJ1-1 TRBV10-3 TRBD1 CAISNPGQGGTEAFF TGTGCCATCAGTAACCCGGGACAGGGAGGGACTGAAGCTTTCTTT
many TRBJ2-7 TRBV12-3/TRBV12-4 NA CASTAPLAEQYF TGTGCCAGCACCGCGCCCCTGGCCGAGCAGTACTTC